The 10 T cell receptor beta chains presented below share a single source sample, sequenced in a study of T cell clones after liver transplantation. Here immunoSEQ multiplex PCR was the method, and the copy in TCRdb shows in-frame clones only, minus some. The table has tens of thousands of clones, 70% to 80% seen once. This sample comprised CD4+ T cells from blood, obtained before liver transplant. Receptors originate from a human donor who received a liver transplant.

The chain combines TRBV30 with TRBJ1-2; TRBD1 aligns across 12 bases. Losses at the gene ends were 0 bases for V and 5 bases for J; bases not matched to a gene: 10. This CDR3 has 17 amino acids. In germline, CDR1 is GTSNPN, CDR2 SVGIG (reference sequence). The CDR3 bases are TGTGCCTGGAGTGTCTCGGGACAGGGGGCTCAGGTTTATGGCTACACCTTC. Amino acids: CAWSVSGQGAQVYGYTF.

This clone was observed a few times. V gene TRBV28 combines with J gene TRBJ1-5, with TRBD1 as a possible D gene (5 bases). Trimming cost V 2 bases and J 2 bases, with 13 bases left between them. The CDR3 totals 16 residues. Germline CDR1 is MDHEN and CDR2 is SYDVKM. CDR3 bases: TGTGCCAGCAGTTTACCACAGGCAGGTCGCAATCAGCCCCAGCATTTT. This gives the protein CASSLPQAGRNQPQHF. Full variable domain (missing parts from reference TRBV28 and TRBJ1-5): DVKVTQSSRYLVKRTGEKVFLECVQDMDHENMFWYRQDPGLGLRLIYFSYDVKMKEKGDIPEGYSVSREKKERFSLILESASTNQTSMYLCASSLPQAGRNQPQHFGDGTRLSIL.

Written as DNA, the CDR3 is TGCGCCAGCAAGGTCGGAGATAATTCACCCCTCCACTTT. Protein sequence: CASKVGDNSPLHF. The chain joins TRBV10-2 to TRBJ1-6; D unresolved. The CDR3 spans 13 residues. Germline V gene data show CDR1 as WSHSY and CDR2 as SAAADI. Trimming cost V 7 bases and J 5 bases, with 9 bases left between them.

The rearrangement links TRBV5-1 to TRBJ2-1; 10 bases are a match to TRBD2. The CDR3 extends over 16 amino acids. The ends lost 1 base at V and 10 bases at J; junction bases unmatched: 11. In germline, CDR1 is SGHRS, CDR2 YFSETQ. CDR3 region: CASSLLGSLAGVEQFF. DNA for the CDR3: TGCGCCAGCAGCTTGCTAGGATCTCTAGCGGGGGTAGAGCAGTTCTTC. The complete variable domain, with remaining parts taken from reference TRBV5-1 and TRBJ2-1, reads KAGVTQTPRYLIKTRGQQVTLSCSPISGHRSVSWYQQTPGQGLQFLFEYFSETQRNKGNFPGRFSGRQFSNSRSEMNVSTLELGDSALYLCASSLLGSLAGVEQFFGPGTRLTVL.

The CDR3 DNA reads as TGTGCCAGCAGCTTACAGGGGGCGCAAAATTCACCCCTCCACTTT. This codes for CASSLQGAQNSPLHF. This sequence joins TRBV7-6 and TRBJ1-6; 8 nucleotides agree with TRBD1. Germline V gene lookup returns CDR1 SGHVS and CDR2 FNYEAQ. The V segment lost 2 bases and the J segment 7 bases; nucleotides outside the gene matches: 4. CDR3 size: 15 residues.

V is TRBV6-5 and J is TRBJ2-7, with D unresolved. The CDR3 is 15 amino acids. The V and J ends lost 0 bases and 3 bases respectively, with 12 bases between them. Germline assignment: CDR1 MNHEY and CDR2 SVGAGI. The CDR3: CASSYSSNSLYEQYF. CDR3 DNA: TGTGCCAGCAGTTACTCGTCAAACAGTCTCTACGAGCAGTACTTC.

As DNA, the CDR3 is TGTGCCAGCAGCTTAGAAGCGGGGGGAACCTTTGCCTACGAGCAGTACTTC. Its protein product is CASSLEAGGTFAYEQYF. The chain combines TRBV11-2 with TRBJ2-7; 9 bases match TRBD2. The CDR3 has 17 residues. The ends lost 0 bases at V and 2 bases at J; junction bases unmatched: 8. Germline V gene sequence: CDR1 SGHAT, CDR2 FQNNGV.

V is TRBV2 and J is TRBJ1-5; D call uncertain. Germline loops: CDR1 SNHLY, CDR2 FYNNEI. Trimming took off 7 bases at V and 0 bases at J, with 7 bases between the two ends. The CDR3 length is 13 residues. CDR3 sequence (DNA): TGTGCCAGCAAGCGGGATAGCAATCAGCCCCAGCATTTT. Translated: CASKRDSNQPQHF.

The sample holds one count of this clone. The chain couples TRBV7-3 to TRBJ2-1; 7 bases line up with TRBD1. CDR3 length: 16 residues. Germline assignment: CDR1 SGHTA and CDR2 FQGTGA. The J segment lost 4 bases and the V segment lost 0 bases, leaving 6 bases of the junction unmatched. The CDR3 loop is CASSLTPGTEYNEQFF. CDR3 bases: TGTGCCAGCAGCTTAACTCCCGGGACAGAATACAATGAGCAGTTCTTC.

V is TRBV7-8 and J is TRBJ2-1, with 8 bases lining up with TRBD2. In germline, CDR1 is SGHVS, CDR2 FQNEAQ. V shed 4 bases, J shed 6 bases, and the junction held 11 bases outside the gene matches. The CDR3 totals 16 residues. The CDR3, as DNA: TGTGCCAGCAGCTCGGCGGGGGGCGGGGCCACCAATGAGCAGTTCTTC. Protein: CASSSAGGGATNEQFF.